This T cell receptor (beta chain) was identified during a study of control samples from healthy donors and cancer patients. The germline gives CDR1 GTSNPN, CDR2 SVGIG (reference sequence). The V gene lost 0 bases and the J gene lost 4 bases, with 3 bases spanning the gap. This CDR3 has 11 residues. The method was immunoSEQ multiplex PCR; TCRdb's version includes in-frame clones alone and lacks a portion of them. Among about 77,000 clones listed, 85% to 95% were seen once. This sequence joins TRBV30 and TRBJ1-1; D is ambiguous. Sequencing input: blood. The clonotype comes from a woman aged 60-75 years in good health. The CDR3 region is CAWSVGTEAFF. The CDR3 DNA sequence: TGTGCCTGGAGTGTAGGCACTGAAGCTTTCTTT. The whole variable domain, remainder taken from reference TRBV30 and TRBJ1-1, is SQTIHQWPATLVQPVGSPLSLECTVEGTSNPNLYWYRQAAGRGLQLLFYSVGIGQISSEVPQNLSASRPQDRQFILSSKKLLLSDSGFYLCAWSVGTEAFFGQGTRLTVV.